These T cell receptor beta chains were read from a single sample in a study of blood T cell repertoires in COVID-19. Sequencing was performed with immunoSEQ multiplex PCR; in TCRdb, only in-frame clones are kept and a portion is missing. The sample carries roughly 75,000 clones, around 85% recorded once. The sample comprised peripheral blood. The origin of the receptors is a man aged 45 to 65 with COVID-19, enrolled during active disease. CDR3s leave out the opening cysteine and the closing phenylalanine or tryptophan.

V: TRBV30
length: 11
CDR3: AWSATGRRPQH

V: TRBV15
length: 14
CDR3: ATSRGRQGRDQPQH

V: TRBV28
length: 11
CDR3: ASPPRRIYEQY

V: TRBV28
length: 13
CDR3: ASSPRGVSNSPLH

V: TRBV2
length: 10
CDR3: AGGAGRCEQY

V: TRBV5-6
length: 12
CDR3: ASSWNRGVYEQY

V: TRBV29-1
length: 10
CDR3: SGGPGSYEQY

V: TRBV27
length: 16
CDR3: ASSHGTGRTTGANVLT

V: TRBV5-1
length: 12
CDR3: ASYRTGNTDTQY

V: TRBV5-1
length: 11
CDR3: ASYSDRGYEQY

V: TRBV10-3
length: 14
CDR3: AISKYGRETNYGYT

V: TRBV5-6
length: 12
CDR3: ASSLDLGRTEAF

V: TRBV6-5
length: 12
CDR3: ASSRGTVNQPQH

V: TRBV24-1
length: 10
CDR3: ATRGRDEKLF

V: TRBV6-5
length: 13
CDR3: ASSYRALGVETQY

V: TRBV18
length: 19
CDR3: ASSPRGLADNLGTGTDTQY

V: TRBV5-8
length: 13
CDR3: ASSLAGDRGTEAF